The rows below give T cell receptor beta chains drawn from one sample of a study of T cell repertoires in cytomegalovirus infection. TCRdb redid the calling of the reads with MiXCR, one entry per CDR3 protein. The data contain 450,000 to 650,000 distinct CDR3 sequences, around 27% of them seen just once; the ten biggest clones take up about 13%. The source material was PBMCs. These TCRs come from a human donor in good health (CMV status not recorded). Some clones in this sample may be carry-over from other donors' samples. Each CDR3 is given with its conserved first and last residue. The D gene is left open where the match is weak. Only part of the rows carry a size: once, few, many, or a class if the clone is expanded.

clone size: NA; V gene: TRBV20-1; J gene: TRBJ1-1; D gene: NA; CDR3 DNA: TGCAGTGGACATTTCAACACTGAAGCTTTCTTT; CDR3 protein: CSGHFNTEAFF
clone size: few; V gene: TRBV7-6; J gene: TRBJ2-3; D gene: NA; CDR3 DNA: TGTGCCAGCAGCATAGCCTCTAGCACAGATACGCAGTATTTT; CDR3 protein: CASSIASSTDTQYF
clone size: NA; V gene: TRBV4-3; J gene: TRBJ1-3; D gene: TRBD1; CDR3 DNA: TGCGCCAGCAGCCAAGATAGGTGGAGGGGGCCAGGAAACACCATATATTTT; CDR3 protein: CASSQDRWRGPGNTIYF
clone size: NA; V gene: TRBV10-3; J gene: TRBJ1-4; D gene: NA; CDR3 DNA: TGTGCCATCAGTCGGAGCGCAACTAATGAAAAACTGTTTTTT; CDR3 protein: CAISRSATNEKLFF
clone size: once; V gene: TRBV7-9; J gene: TRBJ1-3; D gene: NA; CDR3 DNA: TGTGCCAGCAGCTTCTTTGATCCACACCATCACTCTGGAAACACCATATATTTT; CDR3 protein: CASSFFDPHHHSGNTIYF
clone size: few; V gene: TRBV7-9; J gene: TRBJ2-4; D gene: TRBD2; CDR3 DNA: TGTGCCAGCAGTTCCCCTCCGGGACTAGCGGGAGAAGTATCGGGCATTCAGTACTTC; CDR3 protein: CASSSPPGLAGEVSGIQYF
clone size: NA; V gene: TRBV9; J gene: TRBJ2-4; D gene: TRBD1; CDR3 DNA: TGTGCCAGCAGCGGACAACAGGGGGTTGCCATTCAGTACTTC; CDR3 protein: CASSGQQGVAIQYF
clone size: NA; V gene: TRBV29-1; J gene: TRBJ1-3; D gene: NA; CDR3 DNA: TGCAGCGTCGGGACGGCTGGAAACACCATATATTTT; CDR3 protein: CSVGTAGNTIYF
clone size: NA; V gene: TRBV7-2; J gene: TRBJ1-6; D gene: NA; CDR3 DNA: TGTGCCAGCAGCTTAGCAGGGCGAAGCTCCTATAATTCACCCCTCCACTTT; CDR3 protein: CASSLAGRSSYNSPLHF
clone size: NA; V gene: TRBV7-8; J gene: TRBJ2-1; D gene: TRBD2; CDR3 DNA: TGTGCCAGCAGCTCACTAGCGGAGATCTCCTACAATGAGCAGTTCTTC; CDR3 protein: CASSSLAEISYNEQFF
clone size: NA; V gene: TRBV7-9; J gene: TRBJ1-1; D gene: TRBD1; CDR3 DNA: TGTGCCAGCAGCCCGGACCAGGGGGCGAACACTGAAGCTTTCTTT; CDR3 protein: CASSPDQGANTEAFF
clone size: NA; V gene: TRBV7-9; J gene: TRBJ2-4; D gene: TRBD2; CDR3 DNA: TGTGCCAGCAGCTTAGTTTTGTCGACTAGCGGAGTAGCCAAAAACATTCAGTACTTC; CDR3 protein: CASSLVLSTSGVAKNIQYF
clone size: NA; V gene: TRBV25-1; J gene: TRBJ2-1; D gene: TRBD2; CDR3 DNA: TGTGCCAGCAGTGGCTGGGGGGGGCAGTTCTTC; CDR3 protein: CASSGWGGQFF
clone size: NA; V gene: TRBV5-1; J gene: TRBJ2-3; D gene: NA; CDR3 DNA: TGCGCCAGCAGCTTGGCTCCGGGGGAGGGCACAGATACGCAGTATTTT; CDR3 protein: CASSLAPGEGTDTQYF
clone size: few; V gene: TRBV19; J gene: TRBJ1-6; D gene: NA; CDR3 DNA: TGTGCCAGTAAGGCCGGCTATTCGGAGTTGCCCCTCCACTTT; CDR3 protein: CASKAGYSELPLHF
clone size: many; V gene: TRBV5-4; J gene: TRBJ1-5; D gene: NA; CDR3 DNA: TGTGCCAGCAGCCGTCCGAATCAGCCCCAGCATTTT; CDR3 protein: CASSRPNQPQHF
clone size: few; V gene: TRBV6-5; J gene: TRBJ2-1; D gene: TRBD2; CDR3 DNA: TGTGCCAGCAGTTACTCCCGGACCCTAGCGGGAGGGACTGAGCAGTTCTTC; CDR3 protein: CASSYSRTLAGGTEQFF
clone size: few; V gene: TRBV20-1; J gene: TRBJ1-5; D gene: TRBD1; CDR3 DNA: TGCAGTGCTAGAGTCCTAGGACAGGGAAGACTGCCCCAGCATTTT; CDR3 protein: CSARVLGQGRLPQHF
clone size: many; V gene: TRBV7-2; J gene: TRBJ2-1; D gene: NA; CDR3 DNA: TGTGCCAGCAGCCCGGGACTGGGCGCGGCCAATGAGCAGTTCTTC; CDR3 protein: CASSPGLGAANEQFF
clone size: NA; V gene: TRBV9; J gene: TRBJ2-5; D gene: NA; CDR3 DNA: TGTGCCAGCAGCGTATGGGGGGGCGTAGAGACCCAGTACTTC; CDR3 protein: CASSVWGGVETQYF
clone size: NA; V gene: TRBV19; J gene: TRBJ1-2; D gene: NA; CDR3 DNA: TGTGCTAAAAATCCCCCGCGACAGTCCCCCACCTTC; CDR3 protein: CAKNPPRQSPTF
clone size: NA; V gene: TRBV12-3/TRBV12-4; J gene: TRBJ2-7; D gene: TRBD1; CDR3 DNA: TGTGCCAGCAGTCGCCGACAGGGGGTCTACGAGCAGTACTTC; CDR3 protein: CASSRRQGVYEQYF
clone size: NA; V gene: TRBV11-1; J gene: TRBJ2-7; D gene: TRBD1; CDR3 DNA: TGTGCCAGCAGCAGGGACAGGGACGCGTACGAGCAGTACTTC; CDR3 protein: CASSRDRDAYEQYF
clone size: NA; V gene: TRBV10-3; J gene: TRBJ1-5; D gene: NA; CDR3 DNA: TGTGCCATCAGTGAGTCCTACACGACCCGCATCAATCAGCCCCAGCATTTT; CDR3 protein: CAISESYTTRINQPQHF
clone size: few; V gene: TRBV27; J gene: TRBJ1-1; D gene: TRBD1; CDR3 DNA: TGTGCCAGCCACAGGGGCTCGGCCACTGAAGCTTTCTTT; CDR3 protein: CASHRGSATEAFF
clone size: NA; V gene: TRBV7-6; J gene: TRBJ2-1; D gene: NA; CDR3 DNA: TGTGCCAGCAGCTTTGCCCAGGCCTACAATGAGCAGTTCTTC; CDR3 protein: CASSFAQAYNEQFF
clone size: few; V gene: TRBV7-2; J gene: TRBJ1-3; D gene: NA; CDR3 DNA: TGTGCCAGCAGCTTCGGACGTCAGCCCTCTGGAAACACCATATATTTT; CDR3 protein: CASSFGRQPSGNTIYF
clone size: few; V gene: TRBV20-1; J gene: TRBJ2-7; D gene: NA; CDR3 DNA: TGCAGTGCTAGTGGGGGAAACGAGCAGTACTTC; CDR3 protein: CSASGGNEQYF
clone size: NA; V gene: TRBV11-2; J gene: TRBJ2-3; D gene: NA; CDR3 DNA: TGTGCCAGCAGCTTAGACGGGCCCGTAGATACGCAGTATTTT; CDR3 protein: CASSLDGPVDTQYF
clone size: NA; V gene: TRBV5-1; J gene: TRBJ2-1; D gene: NA; CDR3 DNA: TGCGCCAGCAGCTTCCACGCGCCGGAGCCGTACAATGAGCAGTTCTTC; CDR3 protein: CASSFHAPEPYNEQFF
clone size: few; V gene: TRBV6-2/TRBV6-3; J gene: TRBJ2-1; D gene: TRBD2; CDR3 DNA: TGTGCCAGCAAACCGACTAGCGGGAGAGACTATGAGCAGTTCTTC; CDR3 protein: CASKPTSGRDYEQFF
clone size: NA; V gene: TRBV5-4; J gene: TRBJ1-1; D gene: TRBD1; CDR3 DNA: TGTGCCAGCACAGGGGGGTTTGGTGGTACTGAAGCTTTCTTT; CDR3 protein: CASTGGFGGTEAFF
clone size: NA; V gene: TRBV2; J gene: TRBJ2-5; D gene: NA; CDR3 DNA: TGTGCCAGCAGTGAGGAGGGGACCGCCTGGGGGACCCAGTACTTC; CDR3 protein: CASSEEGTAWGTQYF
clone size: NA; V gene: TRBV10-3; J gene: TRBJ2-7; D gene: TRBD1; CDR3 DNA: TGTGCCACCATTGACGGGACAGACCCCTACGAGCAGTACTTC; CDR3 protein: CATIDGTDPYEQYF
clone size: few; V gene: TRBV14; J gene: TRBJ2-5; D gene: NA; CDR3 DNA: TGTGCCAGCAGCCAAGTTCGTCCCCAGGTGGAGACCCAGTACTTC; CDR3 protein: CASSQVRPQVETQYF